Below are 7 T cell receptor beta chains sequenced from a single sample in a study of cytomegalovirus exposure and HLA in healthy donors. It was with 60 Vbeta and 13 Jbeta primers that the PCR ran. TCRdb keeps only in-frame clones here, not all; method: immunoSEQ multiplex PCR. The data show around 110,000 clones, roughly 69% seen once. The specimen sequenced was PBMCs. The receptors were gathered from a woman between 40 and 50 years old in good health and CMV-seropositive.

This chain links TRBV6-4 with TRBJ2-1; TRBD2 is a possible D gene (6 bases). V was shortened by 2 bases and J by 2 bases, with 13 bases between the two germline ends. This CDR3 region has 16 residues. The V gene's germline CDR1 is MRHNA and CDR2 SNTAGT. The CDR3 region has the DNA TGTGCCAGCAGTGACGGGTGGGAGGCTCCCTACAATGAGCAGTTCTTC. It codes for CASSDGWEAPYNEQFF.

This clone was counted between two and nine times. The chain links TRBV27 to TRBJ1-1; D might be TRBD1 (6 bases). The germline gives CDR1 MNHEY, CDR2 SMNVEV (reference sequence). The CDR3 is 15 amino acids. Trimming stripped 8 bases from V and 4 bases from J, with 20 bases between. CDR3: CASGQRRQGSTEAFF. The CDR3 region has the DNA TGTGCCAGCGGACAGCGACGGCAGGGTTCCACTGAAGCTTTCTTT.

The rearrangement uses TRBV7-6 and TRBJ2-1; D may be TRBD2 (5 bases). V was pared by 5 bases and J by 0 bases, with 11 bases between. Germline CDR1 is SGHVS and CDR2 is FNYEAQ. The CDR3 consists of 15 residues. CDR3 residues: CASSVDGNSYNEQFF. The CDR3 DNA sequence: TGTGCCAGCAGCGTAGACGGGAACTCCTACAATGAGCAGTTCTTC.

In its sample, this clone was seen a few times. Its ends do not fully match the called genes, so a read error is possible. The chain combines TRBV27 with TRBJ2-3; TRBD2 matches 9 bases. The CDR3 extends over 16 amino acids. Germline V gene sequence: CDR1 MNHEY, CDR2 SMNVEV (reference sequence). The CDR3 sequence is CASSPGGAGANAGGTF. The DNA for the CDR3 is TGTGCCAGCAGCCCAGGGGGTGCGGGGGCTAACGCGGGGGGGACGTTT.

CDR3 coding DNA: TGCAGCGTTGCAGGGGAGACTGAAGCTTTCTTT. It translates to CSVAGETEAFF. The chain links TRBV29-1 to TRBJ1-1; tentatively, D is TRBD1 (6 bases). Looked up from germline, CDR1 is SQVTM and CDR2 is ANQGSEA. The CDR3 sequence is 11 residues long. V dropped 4 bases and J dropped 5 bases, with 8 bases sitting between them. The complete variable domain, with remaining parts taken from reference TRBV29-1 and TRBJ1-1, reads SAVISQKPSRDICQRGTSLTIQCQVDSQVTMMFWYRQQPGQSLTLIATANQGSEATYESGFVIDKFPISRPNLTFSTLTVSNMSPEDSSIYLCSVAGETEAFFGQGTRLTVV.

This rearrangement joins TRBV6-1 to TRBJ2-2, with no clear D. Germline assignment: CDR1 MNHNS and CDR2 SASEGT. This CDR3 is built from 14 residues. V was pared by 3 bases and J by 2 bases, with 7 bases between. CDR3 amino acids: CASSESVNTGELFF. The DNA of the CDR3 is TGTGCCAGCAGTGAGTCGGTAAACACCGGGGAGCTGTTTTTT.

The gene calls are TRBV9 and TRBJ2-3; tentatively, D is TRBD2 (6 bases). Between the trimmed V and J ends, which lost 4 bases and 6 bases, there was a span of 12 bases. Germline CDR1 reads SGDLS; CDR2 reads YYNGEE. The CDR3 loop spans 13 amino acids. The CDR3 region has the DNA TGTGCCAGCAGCAGGGGAGGAAGGGATACGCAGTATTTT. Its protein product is CASSRGGRDTQYF.